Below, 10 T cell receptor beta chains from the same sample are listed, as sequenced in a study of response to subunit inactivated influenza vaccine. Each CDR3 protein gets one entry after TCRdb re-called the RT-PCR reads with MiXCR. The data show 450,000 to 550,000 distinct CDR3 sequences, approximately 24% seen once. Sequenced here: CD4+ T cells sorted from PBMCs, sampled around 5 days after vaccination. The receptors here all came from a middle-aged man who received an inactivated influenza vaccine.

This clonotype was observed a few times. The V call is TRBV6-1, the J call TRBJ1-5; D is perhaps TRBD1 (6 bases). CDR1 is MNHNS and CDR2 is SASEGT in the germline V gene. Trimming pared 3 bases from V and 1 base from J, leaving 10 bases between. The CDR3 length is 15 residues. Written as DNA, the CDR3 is TGTGCCAGCAGTGACTTGGGGGCCAGCAATCAGCCCCAGCATTTT. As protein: CASSDLGASNQPQHF.

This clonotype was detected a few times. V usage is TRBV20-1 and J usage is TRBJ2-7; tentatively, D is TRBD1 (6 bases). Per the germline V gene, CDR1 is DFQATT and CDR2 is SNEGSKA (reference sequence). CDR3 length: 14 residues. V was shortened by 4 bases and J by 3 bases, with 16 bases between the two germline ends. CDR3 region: CSAKRQALNYEQYF. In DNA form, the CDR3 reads TGCAGTGCTAAGCGACAGGCCTTGAACTACGAGCAGTACTTC.

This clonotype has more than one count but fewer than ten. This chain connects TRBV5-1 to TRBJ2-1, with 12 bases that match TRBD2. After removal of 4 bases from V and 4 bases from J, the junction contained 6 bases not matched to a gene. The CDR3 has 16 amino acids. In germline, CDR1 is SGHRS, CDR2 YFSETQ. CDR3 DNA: TGCGCCAGCAGCCCCGGACTAGCGGGACCGTACAATGAGCAGTTCTTC. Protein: CASSPGLAGPYNEQFF.

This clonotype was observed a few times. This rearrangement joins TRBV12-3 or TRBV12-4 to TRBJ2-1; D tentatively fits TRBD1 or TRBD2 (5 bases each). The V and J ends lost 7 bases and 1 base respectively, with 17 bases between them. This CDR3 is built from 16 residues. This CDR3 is CASTMGTDASYNEQFF. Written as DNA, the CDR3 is TGTGCCAGCACCATGGGGACGGATGCTTCCTACAATGAGCAGTTCTTC.

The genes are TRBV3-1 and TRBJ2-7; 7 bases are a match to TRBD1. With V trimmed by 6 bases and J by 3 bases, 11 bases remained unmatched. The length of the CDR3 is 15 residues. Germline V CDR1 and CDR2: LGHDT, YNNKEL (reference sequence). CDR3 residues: CASSQSYRGVYEQYF. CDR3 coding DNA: TGTGCCAGCAGTCAATCGTACAGGGGCGTCTACGAGCAGTACTTC.

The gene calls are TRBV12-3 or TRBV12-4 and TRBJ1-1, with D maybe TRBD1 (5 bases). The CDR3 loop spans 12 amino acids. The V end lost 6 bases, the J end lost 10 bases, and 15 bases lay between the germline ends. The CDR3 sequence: CASSLIGGTAFF. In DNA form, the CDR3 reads TGTGCCAGCAGCTTAATCGGGGGAACAGCTTTCTTT.

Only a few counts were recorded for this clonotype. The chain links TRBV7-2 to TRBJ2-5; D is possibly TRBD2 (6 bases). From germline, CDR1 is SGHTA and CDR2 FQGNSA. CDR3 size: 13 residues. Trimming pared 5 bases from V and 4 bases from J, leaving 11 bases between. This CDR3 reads CASSPRELETQYF. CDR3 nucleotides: TGTGCCAGCAGCCCCCGGGAGCTAGAGACCCAGTACTTC.

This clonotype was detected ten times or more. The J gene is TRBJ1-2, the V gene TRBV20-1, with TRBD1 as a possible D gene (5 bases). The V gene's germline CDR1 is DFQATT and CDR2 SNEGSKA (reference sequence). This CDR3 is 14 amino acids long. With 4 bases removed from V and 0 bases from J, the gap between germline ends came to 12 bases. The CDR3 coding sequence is TGCAGTGCTAACCGGGACGGCGCTAACTATGGCTACACCTTC. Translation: CSANRDGANYGYTF.

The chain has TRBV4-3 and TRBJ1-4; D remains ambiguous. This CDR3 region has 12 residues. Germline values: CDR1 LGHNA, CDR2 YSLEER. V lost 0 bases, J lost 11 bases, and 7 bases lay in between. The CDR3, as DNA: TGCGCCAGCAGCCAAGACTCCGGGAAACTGTTTTTT. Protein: CASSQDSGKLFF.

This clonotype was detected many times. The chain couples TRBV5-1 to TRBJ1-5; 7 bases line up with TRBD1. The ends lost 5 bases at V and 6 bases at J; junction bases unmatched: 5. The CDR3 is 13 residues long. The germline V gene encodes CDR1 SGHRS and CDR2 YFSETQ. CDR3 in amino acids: CASRTGDSQPQHF. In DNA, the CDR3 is TGCGCCAGCAGAACAGGGGATAGTCAGCCCCAGCATTTT.